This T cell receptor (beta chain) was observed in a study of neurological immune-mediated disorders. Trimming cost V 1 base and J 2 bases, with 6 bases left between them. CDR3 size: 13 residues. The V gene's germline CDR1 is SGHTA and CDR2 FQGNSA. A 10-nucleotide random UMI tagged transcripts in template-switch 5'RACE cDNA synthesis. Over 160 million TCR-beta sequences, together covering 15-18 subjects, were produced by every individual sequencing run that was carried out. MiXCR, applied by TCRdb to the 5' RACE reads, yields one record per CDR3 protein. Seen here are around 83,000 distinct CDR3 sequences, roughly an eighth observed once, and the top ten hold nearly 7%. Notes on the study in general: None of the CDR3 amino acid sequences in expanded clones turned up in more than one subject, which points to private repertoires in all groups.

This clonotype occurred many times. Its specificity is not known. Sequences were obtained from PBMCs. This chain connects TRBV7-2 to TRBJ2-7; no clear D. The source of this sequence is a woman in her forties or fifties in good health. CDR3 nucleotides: TGTGCCAGCAGCTTAGAAGTAGCCTACGAGCAGTACTTC. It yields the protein CASSLEVAYEQYF.